Below, one T cell receptor (beta chain) is given with its context. The antigen remains unidentified. Stated treatment: oral pan-JAK inhibitor, 5-10 mg twice daily. In each case, RNA was isolated and then reverse transcribed into cDNA as the sequencing template. This table comes from immunoSEQ multiplex PCR, and its TCRdb copy is limited to in-frame clones, with some not included. The sample carries some 170,000 clones, 50% to 75% recorded once. The data are from a study of CD8+ T cells in alopecia areata. Study-level points and caveats: Scalp sequencing also captures normal skin's resident alphabeta T cells.

After removal of 7 bases from V and 10 bases from J, the junction contained 11 bases not matched to a gene. This CDR3 is 13 amino acids long. Germline V gene sequence: CDR1 MNHEY, CDR2 SVGAGI. J is TRBJ1-1 and V is TRBV6-5; 8 nucleotides line up with TRBD1. The sequencing here drew on CD4+ T cells sorted from blood, taken between weeks 55 and 65, from a patient treated with tofacitinib. This clonotype was obtained from a human donor with alopecia areata. CDR3 sequence reads: CASTAGNRGAAFF. The CDR3 DNA is TGTGCCAGCACTGCCGGCAACAGGGGGGCAGCTTTCTTT.